This is a list of T cell receptor beta chains from one sample in a study of blood T cell repertoires in COVID-19. Some clones are missing from TCRdb's copy, which holds only in-frame ones; the method was immunoSEQ multiplex PCR. The table shows about 350,000 clones, with 85% to 90% occurring only once. Sequencing was done on a sample of PBMCs or T cells enriched from blood (not recorded which). These receptors came from a woman aged 25 to 45 who had been exposed to COVID-19. CDR3s include the opening cysteine and the closing phenylalanine or tryptophan. Fields, in order: D gene, clone size, V gene, J gene, CDR3 DNA, CDR3 protein. The D gene is left open where the match is weak. Clone size is not always given. Where it is, it says once, few, many or a class for expanded clones.

d_call: .
clone_size: .
v_call: TRBV7-8
j_call: TRBJ2-1
cdr3_nt: TGTGCCAGCAGCTTAGCGGAGATTAGCGGACGACCCACGTTCTTC
cdr3_aa: CASSLAEISGRPTFF

d_call: .
clone_size: .
v_call: TRBV28
j_call: TRBJ1-1
cdr3_nt: TGTGCCAGCACCGAACGGAGAGGGATGGACACTGAAGCTTTCTTT
cdr3_aa: CASTERRGMDTEAFF

d_call: TRBD2
clone_size: .
v_call: TRBV11-3
j_call: TRBJ2-7
cdr3_nt: TGTGCCAGCAGCTTGACTAGCGGGAGTCCGCACGAGCAGTACTTC
cdr3_aa: CASSLTSGSPHEQYF

d_call: TRBD1
clone_size: .
v_call: TRBV2
j_call: TRBJ2-5
cdr3_nt: TGTGCCAGCAGTGCACAGGGGCAAGAGACCCAGTACTTC
cdr3_aa: CASSAQGQETQYF

d_call: .
clone_size: .
v_call: TRBV28
j_call: TRBJ2-3
cdr3_nt: TGTGCCAGCAGTTTGTTGCGGGTGGCGCAGTATTTT
cdr3_aa: CASSLLRVAQYF

d_call: TRBD1
clone_size: .
v_call: TRBV5-6
j_call: TRBJ2-1
cdr3_nt: TGTGCCAGCAGCAGGGGACAGGGTGATGAGCAGTTCTTC
cdr3_aa: CASSRGQGDEQFF

d_call: TRBD2
clone_size: .
v_call: TRBV28
j_call: TRBJ2-2
cdr3_nt: TGTGCCAGCAGTTTTGGTAGCGGGAGGGCGGAGAACACCGGGGAGCTGTTTTTT
cdr3_aa: CASSFGSGRAENTGELFF

d_call: .
clone_size: .
v_call: TRBV9
j_call: TRBJ1-5
cdr3_nt: TGTGCCAGCAGCGCAGACAGCTATAGCAATCAGCCCCAGCATTTT
cdr3_aa: CASSADSYSNQPQHF

d_call: .
clone_size: .
v_call: TRBV18
j_call: TRBJ1-2
cdr3_nt: TGTGCCAGCTCACCACCGGGGGGGGTTGGCTACACCTTC
cdr3_aa: CASSPPGGVGYTF

d_call: .
clone_size: .
v_call: TRBV29-1
j_call: TRBJ1-1
cdr3_nt: TGCAGCGCCCCAGTGGGAGGGAGGGCCACTGAAGCTTTCTTT
cdr3_aa: CSAPVGGRATEAFF

d_call: .
clone_size: .
v_call: TRBV5-1
j_call: TRBJ2-7
cdr3_nt: TGCGCCAGCAGCTTGGTAGCGGACCCACGTTACGAGCAGTACTTC
cdr3_aa: CASSLVADPRYEQYF

d_call: .
clone_size: few
v_call: TRBV11-3
j_call: TRBJ1-2
cdr3_nt: TGTGCCAGCAGCTCCTCCTGGGGCGGGGGGCAAGGCTATGGCTACACCTTC
cdr3_aa: CASSSSWGGGQGYGYTF

d_call: .
clone_size: .
v_call: TRBV6-5
j_call: TRBJ2-5
cdr3_nt: TGTGCCAGCAGTTACCCGACTAGCAGGGGAGAGACCCAGTACTTC
cdr3_aa: CASSYPTSRGETQYF

d_call: .
clone_size: .
v_call: TRBV28
j_call: TRBJ1-2
cdr3_nt: TGTGCCAGCCGAGGGGGCTATGGCTACACCTTC
cdr3_aa: CASRGGYGYTF

d_call: .
clone_size: once
v_call: TRBV12-3/TRBV12-4
j_call: TRBJ2-5
cdr3_nt: TGTGCCAGCAGTCCTCGGGACCAAGAGACCCAGTACTTC
cdr3_aa: CASSPRDQETQYF

d_call: TRBD2
clone_size: .
v_call: TRBV18
j_call: TRBJ2-1
cdr3_nt: TGTGCCAGCTCACCACTAGCGGGAGACTACAATGAGCAGTTCTTC
cdr3_aa: CASSPLAGDYNEQFF

d_call: .
clone_size: once
v_call: TRBV7-3
j_call: TRBJ2-2
cdr3_nt: TGTGCCAGCAGCCCCAACCCGACAAGAAGGGAGCTGTTTTTT
cdr3_aa: CASSPNPTRRELFF

d_call: TRBD2
clone_size: .
v_call: TRBV7-2
j_call: TRBJ2-1
cdr3_nt: TGTGCCAGCAGCTGGGTGGGGACTACTGAGCAGTTCTTC
cdr3_aa: CASSWVGTTEQFF

d_call: .
clone_size: .
v_call: TRBV6-5
j_call: TRBJ1-3
cdr3_nt: TGTGCCGCGGCTACAGGGACTGGAAACACCATATATTTT
cdr3_aa: CAAATGTGNTIYF

d_call: .
clone_size: .
v_call: TRBV7-8
j_call: TRBJ2-3
cdr3_nt: TGTGCCAGCAGCCCCCCCAGGGCGACAGATACGCAGTATTTT
cdr3_aa: CASSPPRATDTQYF

d_call: TRBD2
clone_size: .
v_call: TRBV10-1
j_call: TRBJ2-7
cdr3_nt: TGCGCCAGCAGTGAGTCGCCAGCGGGAGGCGAGCAGTACTTC
cdr3_aa: CASSESPAGGEQYF

d_call: TRBD2
clone_size: .
v_call: TRBV24-1
j_call: TRBJ2-1
cdr3_nt: TGTGCCACCAGTGATTATAGACTAGCGGGAACGTATGAGCAGTTCTTC
cdr3_aa: CATSDYRLAGTYEQFF

d_call: TRBD2
clone_size: .
v_call: TRBV11-3
j_call: TRBJ2-1
cdr3_nt: TGTGCCAGCAGCTTCCGACTAGCGGGAGTAGTAGATGAGCAGTTCTTC
cdr3_aa: CASSFRLAGVVDEQFF

d_call: .
clone_size: .
v_call: TRBV6-5
j_call: TRBJ2-5
cdr3_nt: TGTGCCAGCAGTTACGGGTCCCCGGGGGAGACCCAGTACTTC
cdr3_aa: CASSYGSPGETQYF

d_call: TRBD1
clone_size: .
v_call: TRBV5-1
j_call: TRBJ2-7
cdr3_nt: TGCGCCAGCAGCACAGGGGACCCGGAATTAGAGCAGTACTTC
cdr3_aa: CASSTGDPELEQYF

d_call: TRBD2
clone_size: .
v_call: TRBV27
j_call: TRBJ2-1
cdr3_nt: TGTGCCAGCACCATAGCGGGGGGGCGCTCCTACAATGAGCAGTTCTTC
cdr3_aa: CASTIAGGRSYNEQFF

d_call: TRBD1
clone_size: .
v_call: TRBV7-8
j_call: TRBJ1-4
cdr3_nt: TGTGCCAGCAGCGACACCTACGGGACAGTTAATGAAAAACTGTTTTTT
cdr3_aa: CASSDTYGTVNEKLFF

d_call: TRBD2
clone_size: .
v_call: TRBV29-1
j_call: TRBJ2-5
cdr3_nt: TGCAGCGGCCGGACTAGCGGGAGGCGGGAGACCCAGTACTTC
cdr3_aa: CSGRTSGRRETQYF

d_call: TRBD2
clone_size: once
v_call: TRBV11-2
j_call: TRBJ2-7
cdr3_nt: TGTGCCAGCAGCTTAGGCGGGCGGGAGTGGATGTACGAGCAGTACTTC
cdr3_aa: CASSLGGREWMYEQYF

d_call: TRBD1
clone_size: few
v_call: TRBV29-1
j_call: TRBJ1-1
cdr3_nt: TGCAGCGGGGACAGGGATGGGAACACTGAAGCTTTCTTT
cdr3_aa: CSGDRDGNTEAFF

d_call: TRBD2
clone_size: .
v_call: TRBV7-7
j_call: TRBJ2-1
cdr3_nt: TGTGCTAGCAGCAGTAGCGGGAGCGGAGAGCAGTTCTTC
cdr3_aa: CASSSSGSGEQFF

d_call: TRBD2
clone_size: .
v_call: TRBV7-3
j_call: TRBJ2-1
cdr3_nt: TGTGCCAGCAGCTTAGGATCCTCAGCGGGAGATCCCTACAATGAGCAGTTCTTC
cdr3_aa: CASSLGSSAGDPYNEQFF

d_call: TRBD2
clone_size: .
v_call: TRBV6-4
j_call: TRBJ2-1
cdr3_nt: TGTGCCAGCAGTGACTCACTAGCGGGAGGGCTCGATGAGCAGTTCTTC
cdr3_aa: CASSDSLAGGLDEQFF

d_call: TRBD1
clone_size: .
v_call: TRBV7-3
j_call: TRBJ2-2
cdr3_nt: TGTGCCAGCAGCCTGGACAGGGGGGACGGGGAGCTGTTTTTT
cdr3_aa: CASSLDRGDGELFF

d_call: TRBD1
clone_size: .
v_call: TRBV5-8
j_call: TRBJ2-3
cdr3_nt: TGTGCCAGCAGCCTCGGACAGGGTGCAGATACGCAGTATTTT
cdr3_aa: CASSLGQGADTQYF

d_call: .
clone_size: .
v_call: TRBV6-5
j_call: TRBJ1-6
cdr3_nt: TGTGCCAGCAGTTACAAGGGGGATAATTCACCCCTCCACTTT
cdr3_aa: CASSYKGDNSPLHF

d_call: TRBD2
clone_size: .
v_call: TRBV28
j_call: TRBJ2-1
cdr3_nt: TGTGCCAGCTTTGGTGCGGGAGTGGGGTTAATCAATGAGCAGTTCTTC
cdr3_aa: CASFGAGVGLINEQFF

d_call: TRBD1
clone_size: .
v_call: TRBV10-3
j_call: TRBJ2-2
cdr3_nt: TGTGCCATCAGTGAGATGAGGACAGGCATCACCGGGGAGCTGTTTTTT
cdr3_aa: CAISEMRTGITGELFF

d_call: .
clone_size: .
v_call: TRBV7-3
j_call: TRBJ2-2
cdr3_nt: TGTGCCAGCAGCGGGACTTCCACCACCGGGGAGCTGTTTTTT
cdr3_aa: CASSGTSTTGELFF

d_call: .
clone_size: once
v_call: TRBV19
j_call: TRBJ1-5
cdr3_nt: TGTGCCAGTAGTATGGGTGGGCGGACTAATCAGCCCCAGCATTTT
cdr3_aa: CASSMGGRTNQPQHF

d_call: .
clone_size: .
v_call: TRBV27
j_call: TRBJ2-1
cdr3_nt: TGTGCCAGCAGTTTGAGCGGTGGTGAGCAGTTCTTC
cdr3_aa: CASSLSGGEQFF

d_call: TRBD1
clone_size: .
v_call: TRBV19
j_call: TRBJ1-2
cdr3_nt: TGTGCCAGTAGTCCAGGGGGCTCTGCTAACTATGGCTACACCTTC
cdr3_aa: CASSPGGSANYGYTF

d_call: .
clone_size: once
v_call: TRBV19
j_call: TRBJ1-1
cdr3_nt: TGTGCCAGTAGTCCCGGACTCCCTGGGGACACTGAAGCTTTCTTT
cdr3_aa: CASSPGLPGDTEAFF

d_call: .
clone_size: .
v_call: TRBV15
j_call: TRBJ1-2
cdr3_nt: TGTGCCACCAGCAGCCCCCCAGGCGGGGGGAAGGACTATGGCTACACCTTC
cdr3_aa: CATSSPPGGGKDYGYTF

d_call: TRBD2
clone_size: .
v_call: TRBV12-3/TRBV12-4
j_call: TRBJ2-1
cdr3_nt: TGTGCCAGCGCCACTAGCGGGTACAATGAGCAGTTCTTC
cdr3_aa: CASATSGYNEQFF

d_call: .
clone_size: few
v_call: TRBV14
j_call: TRBJ2-3
cdr3_nt: TGTGCCAGCAGCCAAGCGCAGGGGTATACGCAGTATTTT
cdr3_aa: CASSQAQGYTQYF

d_call: .
clone_size: .
v_call: TRBV9
j_call: TRBJ1-6
cdr3_nt: TGTGCCAGCAGCGTAGAGGAGACAGGCACCCTCCACTTT
cdr3_aa: CASSVEETGTLHF

d_call: .
clone_size: once
v_call: TRBV20-1
j_call: TRBJ1-2
cdr3_nt: TGCAGTGCTAGTCTTGGTGGGCAGGGCCCTCATGGCTACACCTTC
cdr3_aa: CSASLGGQGPHGYTF

d_call: .
clone_size: .
v_call: TRBV7-3
j_call: TRBJ1-6
cdr3_nt: TGTGCCAGCAGCGACAGTTCCAATTCACCCCTCCACTTT
cdr3_aa: CASSDSSNSPLHF

d_call: .
clone_size: .
v_call: TRBV24-1
j_call: TRBJ2-7
cdr3_nt: TGTGCCACCAGTGATCGGAGTCAAAGCTCCTACGAGCAGTACTTC
cdr3_aa: CATSDRSQSSYEQYF

d_call: TRBD1
clone_size: .
v_call: TRBV5-5
j_call: TRBJ2-7
cdr3_nt: TGTGCCAGCAGCCGATTCCGGGACAGGGGGCTCTACGAGCAGTACTTC
cdr3_aa: CASSRFRDRGLYEQYF

d_call: TRBD2
clone_size: .
v_call: TRBV27
j_call: TRBJ2-7
cdr3_nt: TGTGCCAGCAGGCCGTCGGGAGGGCCATCCTACGAGCAGTACTTC
cdr3_aa: CASRPSGGPSYEQYF

d_call: TRBD2
clone_size: .
v_call: TRBV11-2
j_call: TRBJ2-1
cdr3_nt: TGTGCCAGCAGCTCCAAAGCGGGAGGGCCTCTCGGTGAGCAGTTCTTC
cdr3_aa: CASSSKAGGPLGEQFF

d_call: .
clone_size: .
v_call: TRBV27
j_call: TRBJ2-7
cdr3_nt: TGTGCCAGCCGAGGGCGGGGCCCCACCTACGAGCAGTACTTC
cdr3_aa: CASRGRGPTYEQYF

d_call: .
clone_size: few
v_call: TRBV28
j_call: TRBJ1-3
cdr3_nt: TGTGCCAGCAGTTTCCAAAGAGGGGGATTTGGAAACACCATATATTTT
cdr3_aa: CASSFQRGGFGNTIYF

d_call: .
clone_size: .
v_call: TRBV10-1
j_call: TRBJ2-1
cdr3_nt: TGCGCCAGCAGTGTCCTCTCCGGGGGACGGAACAATGAGCAGTTCTTC
cdr3_aa: CASSVLSGGRNNEQFF

d_call: .
clone_size: .
v_call: TRBV10-2
j_call: TRBJ2-5
cdr3_nt: TGCGCCAGCAATCAGAGACACCCCCAAGAGACCCAGTACTTC
cdr3_aa: CASNQRHPQETQYF